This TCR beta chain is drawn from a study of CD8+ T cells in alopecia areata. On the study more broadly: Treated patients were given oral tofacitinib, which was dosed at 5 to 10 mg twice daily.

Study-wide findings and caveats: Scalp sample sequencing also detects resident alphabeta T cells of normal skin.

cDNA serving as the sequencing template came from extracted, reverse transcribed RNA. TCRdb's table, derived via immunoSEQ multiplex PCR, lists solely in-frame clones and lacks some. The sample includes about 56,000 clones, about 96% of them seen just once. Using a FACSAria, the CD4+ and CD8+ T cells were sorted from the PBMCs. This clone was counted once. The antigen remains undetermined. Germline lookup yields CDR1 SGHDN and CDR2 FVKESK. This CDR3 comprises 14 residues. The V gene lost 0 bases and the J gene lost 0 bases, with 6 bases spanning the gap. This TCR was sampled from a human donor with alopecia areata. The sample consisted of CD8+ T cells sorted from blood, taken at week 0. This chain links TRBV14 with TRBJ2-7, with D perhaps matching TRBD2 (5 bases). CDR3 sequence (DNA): TGTGCCAGCAGCCAAGAGAGCGGCTCCTACGAGCAGTACTTC. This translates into CASSQESGSYEQYF.